This note documents a single T cell receptor beta chain sequence. The target antigen is unknown. The entry originates in a study of chemoradiotherapy in HPV16-positive cancers. Study outcomes and limitations: For HPV16-positive patients, expanding HPV-responsive T cells associated with longer recurrence-free survival. Candidate HPV-specific clones and E7-related TCR motifs grew in tumor during treatment.

The CDR3 is 13 amino acids. The V gene's germline CDR1 is SNHLY and CDR2 FYNNEI. Trimming removed 10 bases from V and 3 bases from J, with 16 bases in between. Only in-frame clones appear in the TCRdb table, and some are missing; sequencing was by immunoSEQ multiplex PCR. The sample shows about 7,000 clones, almost 80% of them seen only once. The clonotype comes from a human donor with HPV-associated anogenital cancer. This material was collected from a patient who underwent chemoradiotherapy. This rearrangement joins TRBV2 to TRBJ2-7; D call uncertain. The CDR3 bases are TGTGCCACCACCCTAGAGAAGTTCTACGAGCAGTACTTC. Its protein product is CATTLEKFYEQYF.